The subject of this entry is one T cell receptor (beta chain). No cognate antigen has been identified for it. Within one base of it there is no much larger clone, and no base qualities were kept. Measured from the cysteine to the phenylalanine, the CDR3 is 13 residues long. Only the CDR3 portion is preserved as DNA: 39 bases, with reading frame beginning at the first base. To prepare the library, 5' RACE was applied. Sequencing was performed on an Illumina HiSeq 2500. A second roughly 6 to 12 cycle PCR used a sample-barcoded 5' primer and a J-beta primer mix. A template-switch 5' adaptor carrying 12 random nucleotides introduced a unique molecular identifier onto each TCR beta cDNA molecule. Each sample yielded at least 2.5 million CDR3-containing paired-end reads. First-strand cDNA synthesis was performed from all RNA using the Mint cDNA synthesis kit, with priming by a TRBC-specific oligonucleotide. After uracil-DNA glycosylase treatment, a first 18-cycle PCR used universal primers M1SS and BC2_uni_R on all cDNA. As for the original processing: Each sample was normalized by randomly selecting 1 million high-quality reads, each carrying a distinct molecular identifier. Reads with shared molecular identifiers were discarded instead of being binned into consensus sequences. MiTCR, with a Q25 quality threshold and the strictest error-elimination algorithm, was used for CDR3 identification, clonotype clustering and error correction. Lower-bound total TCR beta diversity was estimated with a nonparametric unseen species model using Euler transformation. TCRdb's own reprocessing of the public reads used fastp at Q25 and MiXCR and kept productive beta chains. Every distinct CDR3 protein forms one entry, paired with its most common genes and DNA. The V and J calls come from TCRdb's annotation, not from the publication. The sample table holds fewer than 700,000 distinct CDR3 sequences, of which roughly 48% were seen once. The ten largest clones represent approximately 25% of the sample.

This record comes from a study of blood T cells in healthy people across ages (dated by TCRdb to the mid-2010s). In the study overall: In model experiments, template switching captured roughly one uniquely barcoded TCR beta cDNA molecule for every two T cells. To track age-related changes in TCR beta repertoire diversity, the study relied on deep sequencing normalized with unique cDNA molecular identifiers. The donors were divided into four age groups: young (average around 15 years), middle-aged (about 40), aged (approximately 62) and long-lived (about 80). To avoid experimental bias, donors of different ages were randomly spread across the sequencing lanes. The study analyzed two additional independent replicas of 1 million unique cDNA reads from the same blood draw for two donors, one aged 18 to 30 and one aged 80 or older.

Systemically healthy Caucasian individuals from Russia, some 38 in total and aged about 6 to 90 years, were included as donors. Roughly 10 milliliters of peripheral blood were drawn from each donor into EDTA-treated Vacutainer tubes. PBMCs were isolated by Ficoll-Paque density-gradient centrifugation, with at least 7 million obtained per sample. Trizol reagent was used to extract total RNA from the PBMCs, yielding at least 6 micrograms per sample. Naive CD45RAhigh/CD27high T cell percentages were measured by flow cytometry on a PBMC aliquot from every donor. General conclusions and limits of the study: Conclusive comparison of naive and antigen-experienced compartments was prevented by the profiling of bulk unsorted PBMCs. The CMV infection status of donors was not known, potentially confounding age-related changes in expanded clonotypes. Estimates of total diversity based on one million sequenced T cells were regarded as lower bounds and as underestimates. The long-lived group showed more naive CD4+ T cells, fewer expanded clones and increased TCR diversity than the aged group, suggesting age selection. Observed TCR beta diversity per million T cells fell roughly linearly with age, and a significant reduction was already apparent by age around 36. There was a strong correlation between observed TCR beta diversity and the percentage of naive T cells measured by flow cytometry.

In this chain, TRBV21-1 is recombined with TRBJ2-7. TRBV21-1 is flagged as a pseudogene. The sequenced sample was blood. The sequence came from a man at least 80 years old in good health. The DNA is TGTGCCAGCAGCAAACGTGATTGTGGCGAGCAGTACTTC. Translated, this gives CASSKRDCGEQYF.